Each of the 9 T cell receptor beta chains below was sequenced from the same sample in a study of shared clonotypes between healthy human individuals. The method was immunoSEQ multiplex PCR; TCRdb's version includes in-frame clones alone and lacks a portion of them. The sample yields approximately 2,000,000 clones, under 95% seen once. Sequencing was performed on naive CD4+ T cells from PBMCs. The subset: CD45RA+ positively selected. The receptors originated from a man between 18 and 29 years old in good health. Some clones in this sample may be carry-over from other donors' samples.

The V call is TRBV5-8, the J call TRBJ1-5, with TRBD1 as a possible D gene (5 bases). V shed 5 bases and J shed 0 bases, with 9 bases lying between them. Germline V gene sequence: CDR1 SGHTS, CDR2 YDEGEE. CDR3 length equals 14 residues. CDR3: CASRMDNSNQPQHF. The CDR3 DNA reads as TGTGCCAGCAGAATGGACAATAGCAATCAGCCCCAGCATTTT.

The J gene is TRBJ2-5, the V gene TRBV7-9; TRBD1 matches at 8 bases. CDR3 length: 14 residues. Trimming removed 5 bases from V and 3 bases from J; junction bases left unmatched: 5. CDR1 SEHNR and CDR2 FQNEAQ come from the germline V gene (reference sequence). The CDR3 DNA reads TGTGCCAGCAGCCACGGGACAGGAGAAGAGACCCAGTACTTC. It encodes CASSHGTGEETQYF.

The genes are TRBV2 and TRBJ2-3, with D tentatively TRBD2 (5 bases). V was shortened by 8 bases and J by 5 bases, with 11 bases between the two germline ends. The germline V gene encodes CDR1 SNHLY and CDR2 FYNNEI. There are 12 residues in the CDR3. The CDR3, as DNA: TGTGCCAGCGGGCTAGCATTAGATACGCAGTATTTT. The encoded protein is CASGLALDTQYF.

The rearrangement uses TRBV28 and TRBJ1-2, with D perhaps matching TRBD1 (6 bases). The CDR3 runs to 14 residues. Trimming left V 5 bases short and J 5 bases short, with 15 bases between. Germline V lookup: CDR1 MDHEN, CDR2 SYDVKM. The CDR3 coding sequence is TGTGCCAGCAGTCCGCCCGGGACACCATATGGCTACACCTTC. This sequence encodes CASSPPGTPYGYTF.

V usage is TRBV5-1 and J usage is TRBJ1-2, with 12 positions matching TRBD1. With V trimmed by 8 bases and J by 6 bases, 14 bases remained unmatched. The CDR3 is 16 amino acids. CDR1 is SGHRS, CDR2 YFSETQ, per germline. DNA for the CDR3: TGCGCCAGTGCGGGGACAGGGGGCGCCCCCCCCAATGGCTACACCTTC. It codes for CASAGTGGAPPNGYTF. Looking up the rest from reference TRBV5-1 and TRBJ1-2 gives the full variable domain: KAGVTQTPRYLIKTRGQQVTLSCSPISGHRSVSWYQQTPGQGLQFLFEYFSETQRNKGNFPGRFSGRQFSNSRSEMNVSTLELGDSALYLCASAGTGGAPPNGYTFGSGTRLTVV.

This chain joins TRBV28 and TRBJ2-6, with D tentatively TRBD1 (6 bases). V was clipped by 1 base and J by 2 bases, with 9 bases between them. This CDR3 contains 16 residues. Germline assignment: CDR1 MDHEN and CDR2 SYDVKM. The CDR3 protein is CASSLFTGTGANVLTF. The CDR3 nucleotides read TGTGCCAGCAGTTTATTTACAGGGACTGGGGCCAACGTCCTGACTTTC. The full variable domain, completed using reference TRBV28 and TRBJ2-6, is DVKVTQSSRYLVKRTGEKVFLECVQDMDHENMFWYRQDPGLGLRLIYFSYDVKMKEKGDIPEGYSVSREKKERFSLILESASTNQTSMYLCASSLFTGTGANVLTFGAGSRLTVL.

This clone was observed a single time. The rearrangement uses TRBV28 and TRBJ1-2, with a weak D call TRBD1 (6 bases). Germline lookup yields CDR1 MDHEN and CDR2 SYDVKM. Trimming took 6 bases from V and 4 from J, leaving 18 bases between them. The CDR3 is 15 residues long. CDR3 sequence reads: CASSLIWDKLYGYTF. In DNA form, the CDR3 reads TGTGCCAGCAGCCTGATCTGGGACAAGCTCTATGGCTACACCTTC.

The rearrangement joins TRBV11-2 to TRBJ2-7; maybe TRBD2 (7 bases). Trimming stripped 5 bases from V and 2 bases from J, with 10 bases between. CDR1 is SGHAT, CDR2 FQNNGV, per germline. The CDR3 consists of 13 residues. The CDR3 nucleotides are TGTGCCAGCAGCCAAGGGGGGGCCTACGAGCAGTACTTC. Protein: CASSQGGAYEQYF. The entire variable domain, with the rest obtained from reference TRBV11-2 and TRBJ2-7, is as follows: EAGVAQSPRYKIIEKRQSVAFWCNPISGHATLYWYQQILGQGPKLLIQFQNNGVVDDSQLPKDRFSAERLKGVDSTLKIQPAKLEDSAVYLCASSQGGAYEQYFGPGTRLTVT.

The rearrangement uses TRBV18 and TRBJ2-7, with D unclear. Trimming pared 2 bases from V and 7 bases from J, leaving 12 bases between. The CDR3 is 13 amino acids. Germline V gene lookup returns CDR1 KGHSH and CDR2 LQKENI. CDR3 amino acids: CASSPAVRAEQYF. CDR3 DNA sequence: TGTGCCAGCTCACCAGCCGTCCGGGCAGAGCAGTACTTC.